This is a list of T cell receptor beta chains from one sample in a study of cytomegalovirus exposure and HLA in healthy donors. The repertoire was sequenced with immunoSEQ multiplex PCR; TCRdb's copy has only in-frame clones and lacks some. Here the sample spans 200,000 to 300,000 clones, about four fifths being singletons. The specimen sequenced was PBMCs. These receptors all stem from a woman aged 40 to 50 in good health and CMV-seropositive. CDR3s include the opening cysteine and the closing phenylalanine or tryptophan. Fields, in order: clone size, V gene, D gene, J gene, CDR3 protein, CDR3 DNA. The D gene is left open where the match is weak. A row's size may be missing; if present it is once, few, many or a size class.

NA	TRBV2	TRBD1	TRBJ1-1	CASNQQGFYTEAFF	TGTGCCAGCAATCAACAGGGGTTTTACACTGAAGCTTTCTTT
few	TRBV2	TRBD1	TRBJ1-2	CASRSGQDNYGYTF	TGTGCCAGCAGATCGGGACAGGATAACTATGGCTACACCTTC
once	TRBV5-1	TRBD1	TRBJ1-2	CASSHGTGALYGYTF	TGCGCCAGCAGCCACGGGACAGGAGCACTCTATGGCTACACCTTC
NA	TRBV7-2	NA	TRBJ2-1	CASSSALVAEQFF	TGTGCCAGCAGCTCAGCCTTAGTCGCTGAGCAGTTCTTC
NA	TRBV9	NA	TRBJ2-5	CASSALQETQYF	TGTGCCAGCAGCGCCCTGCAAGAGACCCAGTACTTC
NA	TRBV25-1	NA	TRBJ2-1	CASSGVGLEQFF	TGTGCCAGCAGTGGCGTAGGACTAGAGCAGTTCTTC
NA	TRBV30	NA	TRBJ2-3	CAWSPGDTQYF	TGTGCCTGGTCTCCAGGGGATACGCAGTATTTT
NA	TRBV7-6	NA	TRBJ1-3	CASSLGANSGNTIYF	TGTGCCAGCAGCTTAGGAGCGAACTCTGGAAACACCATATATTTT
NA	TRBV20-1	NA	TRBJ2-3	CSASRRDTQYF	TGCAGTGCTAGTAGGAGAGATACGCAGTATTTT
NA	TRBV7-2	TRBD1	TRBJ1-2	CASSFSPPGQATYGYTF	TGTGCCAGCAGCTTTTCACCGCCGGGACAGGCGACCTATGGCTACACCTTC
NA	TRBV5-1	NA	TRBJ1-5	CASSLGGGNGDQPQHF	TGCGCCAGCAGCTTGGGGGGGGGCAATGGCGATCAGCCCCAGCATTTT
NA	TRBV11-3	TRBD2	TRBJ2-2	CASSSPWTSSVTGELFF	TGTGCCAGCAGCTCTCCATGGACTAGTTCAGTCACCGGGGAGCTGTTTTTT
once	TRBV30	TRBD1	TRBJ2-2	CAWSVTGTAFTGELFF	TGTGCCTGGAGTGTGACCGGGACAGCGTTCACCGGGGAGCTGTTTTTT
NA	TRBV6-4	NA	TRBJ2-1	CASSVGAYNEQFF	TGTGCCAGCAGTGTAGGAGCCTACAATGAGCAGTTCTTC
NA	TRBV5-4	TRBD1	TRBJ1-1	CASSPGQATEAFF	TGTGCCAGCAGCCCGGGACAGGCGACTGAAGCTTTCTTT
NA	TRBV7-2	NA	TRBJ1-4	CASKTTAQNEKLFF	TGTGCCAGCAAGACGACAGCCCAAAATGAAAAACTGTTTTTT
few	TRBV5-1	NA	TRBJ2-2	CASSLAVGGNTGELFF	TGCGCCAGCAGCTTGGCCGTGGGGGGAAACACCGGGGAGCTGTTTTTT
NA	TRBV13	TRBD1	TRBJ1-2	CASSSRTGPGDGYTF	TGTGCCAGCAGCTCTCGGACAGGACCGGGCGATGGCTACACCTTC
NA	TRBV11-2	TRBD2	TRBJ2-3	CASSLGSGRATDTQYF	TGTGCCAGCAGCTTAGGTAGCGGGAGGGCCACAGATACGCAGTATTTT
once	TRBV10-3	NA	TRBJ1-5	CAISGSGQPQHF	TGTGCCATAAGTGGGTCCGGTCAGCCCCAGCATTTT
few	TRBV19	TRBD1	TRBJ2-7	CASSPQGAARGRNEQYF	TGTGCCAGTAGTCCACAAGGCGCGGCCAGGGGGCGGAATGAGCAGTACTTC
NA	TRBV27	TRBD1	TRBJ1-1	CASSYRTGTEAFF	TGTGCCAGCAGTTATCGGACAGGTACTGAAGCTTTCTTT
NA	TRBV9	NA	TRBJ1-3	CASSAFPLSGNTIYF	TGTGCCAGCAGCGCCTTTCCCCTCTCTGGAAACACCATATATTTT
NA	TRBV9	TRBD2	TRBJ2-7	CASRGETSGPGYGDEQYF	TGTGCCAGCAGGGGGGAAACTAGCGGACCGGGATACGGGGACGAGCAGTACTTC
NA	TRBV7-9	TRBD1	TRBJ2-7	CSSSLRQGYEQYF	TGTTCCAGCAGCTTAAGACAGGGGTACGAGCAGTACTTC
NA	TRBV5-4	NA	TRBJ2-2	CASSYPGNTGELFF	TGTGCCAGCAGCTATCCGGGGAACACCGGGGAGCTGTTTTTT
NA	TRBV6-5	TRBD1	TRBJ1-1	CASSLTGGRTEAFF	TGTGCCAGCAGTTTAACAGGGGGACGGACTGAAGCTTTCTTT
NA	TRBV7-8	NA	TRBJ1-5	CASSLEAVYSNQPQHF	TGTGCCAGCAGCTTAGAGGCGGTTTATAGCAATCAGCCCCAGCATTTT
NA	TRBV29-1	TRBD1	TRBJ1-5	CSVGQDNQPQHF	TGCAGCGTAGGACAGGACAATCAGCCCCAGCATTTT
NA	TRBV9	NA	TRBJ2-1	CASSVGGAGDEQFF	TGTGCCAGCAGCGTAGGCGGGGCCGGGGATGAGCAGTTCTTC
NA	TRBV9	NA	TRBJ2-7	CASSPQGGPPDEQYF	TGTGCCAGCAGCCCACAAGGCGGTCCCCCTGACGAGCAGTACTTC
NA	TRBV7-3	TRBD1	TRBJ2-1	CASSLGSGQGVNEQFF	TGTGCCAGCAGCTTAGGCTCGGGACAGGGGGTCAATGAGCAGTTCTTC
few	TRBV18	TRBD1	TRBJ1-1	CASSPRTGSYTEAFF	TGTGCCAGCTCACCCCGGACAGGGTCCTACACTGAAGCTTTCTTT
NA	TRBV28	NA	TRBJ2-7	CASGTPSYEQYF	TGTGCCAGCGGGACACCTTCCTACGAGCAGTACTTC
once	TRBV9	NA	TRBJ1-3	CASSVDMDISGNTIYF	TGTGCCAGCAGCGTAGATATGGACATCTCTGGAAACACCATATATTTT
once	TRBV18	NA	TRBJ1-1	CASSANRETEAFF	TGTGCCAGCTCAGCAAACAGGGAAACTGAAGCTTTCTTT
NA	TRBV7-2	TRBD2	TRBJ2-3	CASSLGASGTDTQYF	TGTGCCAGCAGCTTAGGGGCTAGCGGAACAGATACGCAGTATTTT